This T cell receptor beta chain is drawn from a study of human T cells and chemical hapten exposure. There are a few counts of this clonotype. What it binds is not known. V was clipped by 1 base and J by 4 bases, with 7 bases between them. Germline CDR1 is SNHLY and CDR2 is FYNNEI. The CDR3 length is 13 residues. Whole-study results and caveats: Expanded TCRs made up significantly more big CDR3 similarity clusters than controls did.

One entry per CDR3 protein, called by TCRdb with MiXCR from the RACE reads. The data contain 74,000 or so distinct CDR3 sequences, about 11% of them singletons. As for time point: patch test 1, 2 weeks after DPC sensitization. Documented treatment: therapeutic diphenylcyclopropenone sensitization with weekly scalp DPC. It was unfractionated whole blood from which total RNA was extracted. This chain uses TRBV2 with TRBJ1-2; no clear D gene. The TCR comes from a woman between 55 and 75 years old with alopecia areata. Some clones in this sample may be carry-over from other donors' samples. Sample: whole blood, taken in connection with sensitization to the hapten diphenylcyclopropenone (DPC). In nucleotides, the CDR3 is TGTGCCAGCAGTGAAGACAGCCTCTATGGCTACACCTTC. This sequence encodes CASSEDSLYGYTF.